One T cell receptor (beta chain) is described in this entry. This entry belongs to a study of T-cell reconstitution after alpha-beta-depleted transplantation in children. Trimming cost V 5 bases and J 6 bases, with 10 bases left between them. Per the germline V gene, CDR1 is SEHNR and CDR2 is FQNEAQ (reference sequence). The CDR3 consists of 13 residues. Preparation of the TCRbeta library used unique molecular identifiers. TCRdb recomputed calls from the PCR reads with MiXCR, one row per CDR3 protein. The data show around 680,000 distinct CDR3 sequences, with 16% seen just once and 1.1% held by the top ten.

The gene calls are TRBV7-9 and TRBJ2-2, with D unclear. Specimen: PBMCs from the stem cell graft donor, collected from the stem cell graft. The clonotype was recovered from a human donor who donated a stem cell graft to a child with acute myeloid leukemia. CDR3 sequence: CASSQGNAGELFF. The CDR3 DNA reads TGTGCCAGCAGCCAAGGGAATGCCGGGGAGCTGTTTTTT.